This T cell receptor (beta chain) is from a study of T cells in Graves' hyperthyroidism and ophthalmopathy. Findings of the study overall: The model made its ophthalmopathy prediction, and onset followed a median approximately six months later. Most thyroid-expanded clonotypes above 0.001 were also found in blood.

Diagnosing involved the use of clinical symptoms, serum thyroxine and TRAb, thyroid ultrasound and orbital computed tomography. Germline CDR1 ENHRY, CDR2 SYGVKD. With 2 bases removed from V and 0 bases from J, the gap between germline ends came to 10 bases. This CDR3 comprises 15 residues. TCR beta CDR3 region amplification was performed from RNA transcripts. First-round RT-PCR targeting the TCR CDR3 was performed with the HTBI primer set. TCRdb independently ran MiXCR on the multiplex PCR reads; one entry per CDR3 protein. The sample records more than 500,000 distinct CDR3 sequences, 46% being singletons. This clonotype was counted many times. Antigen unknown. The CDR3 does not end in the conserved phenylalanine or tryptophan, so this is likely a read error.

V usage is TRBV10-3 and J usage is TRBJ1-2; D gene uncertain. Specimen: peripheral blood or thyroid tissue (not recorded which). The receptor's source is an adult woman with Graves' disease, either hyperthyroidism or ophthalmopathy (not recorded which). Here the CDR3 reads CAISEGGSSNYGYTL. The CDR3 DNA is TGTGCCATCAGTGAGGGAGGCAGCTCTAACTATGGCTACACCCTC.